These T cell receptor beta chains were read from a single sample in a study of shared clonotypes between healthy human individuals. Clones were read by immunoSEQ multiplex PCR, and TCRdb kept only the in-frame ones, dropping some. The sample holds roughly 2.6 million clones, approximately 92% seen once. The sample comprised naive CD4+ T cells sorted from blood. The receptor source for this set is a man aged 18-30 years in good health. Each CDR3 is given with its conserved first and last residue. D genes are given only for firm matches. The size field is filled for only some rows; it gives once, few, many or a size class.

abundance: -; j_gene: TRBJ2-5; d_gene: -; v_gene: TRBV6-5; CDR3nt: TGTGCCAGCAAAGGGGCTCTCGGGTTAGAGACCCAGTACTTC; CDR3aa: CASKGALGLETQYF
abundance: -; j_gene: TRBJ2-5; d_gene: TRBD2; v_gene: TRBV11-3; CDR3nt: TGTGCCAGCAGCTTACTAGCGGGGGACCAAGAGACCCAGTACTTC; CDR3aa: CASSLLAGDQETQYF
abundance: -; j_gene: TRBJ2-3; d_gene: -; v_gene: TRBV19; CDR3nt: TGTGCCAGTAGTACAGCTGGGGGAACGCAGTATTTT; CDR3aa: CASSTAGGTQYF
abundance: -; j_gene: TRBJ2-7; d_gene: -; v_gene: TRBV7-2; CDR3nt: TGTGCCAGCGGGCAGAACGGCTACGAGCAGTACTTC; CDR3aa: CASGQNGYEQYF
abundance: -; j_gene: TRBJ2-1; d_gene: TRBD2; v_gene: TRBV11-2; CDR3nt: TGTGCCAGCAGCTTAGACGGGGCTAGCGGGAATGAGCAGTTCTTC; CDR3aa: CASSLDGASGNEQFF
abundance: -; j_gene: TRBJ2-5; d_gene: -; v_gene: TRBV19; CDR3nt: TGTGCCAGTTCCCGGAACAGACAAGAGACCCAGTACTTC; CDR3aa: CASSRNRQETQYF
abundance: -; j_gene: TRBJ1-4; d_gene: -; v_gene: TRBV6-6; CDR3nt: TGTGCCAGCAGAACAGCAACTAATGAAAAACTGTTTTTT; CDR3aa: CASRTATNEKLFF
abundance: -; j_gene: TRBJ1-1; d_gene: -; v_gene: TRBV7-9; CDR3nt: TGTGCCAGCAGCTTAGGGGCAGGGAACACTGAAGCTTTCTTT; CDR3aa: CASSLGAGNTEAFF
abundance: -; j_gene: TRBJ2-3; d_gene: -; v_gene: TRBV28; CDR3nt: TGTGCCAGCAGTTTAGCCGGGACAAGGACCAGCACAGATACGCAGTATTTT; CDR3aa: CASSLAGTRTSTDTQYF
abundance: -; j_gene: TRBJ2-7; d_gene: -; v_gene: TRBV7-6; CDR3nt: TGTGCCAGCAGCTTAGTTCCGCAGTACGAGCAGTACTTC; CDR3aa: CASSLVPQYEQYF
abundance: -; j_gene: TRBJ1-2; d_gene: -; v_gene: TRBV6-5; CDR3nt: TGTGCCAGCAGTTTCCGTGGGGGACATGGCTACACCTTC; CDR3aa: CASSFRGGHGYTF
abundance: -; j_gene: TRBJ2-3; d_gene: TRBD2; v_gene: TRBV4-1; CDR3nt: TGCGCCAGCAGCCAAGGGCTAGCGGACACTAGCACAGATACGCAGTATTTT; CDR3aa: CASSQGLADTSTDTQYF
abundance: -; j_gene: TRBJ1-1; d_gene: -; v_gene: TRBV29-1; CDR3nt: TGCAGCGTTGGAAGGGCAGGGGTTACTGAAGCTTTCTTT; CDR3aa: CSVGRAGVTEAFF
abundance: -; j_gene: TRBJ1-4; d_gene: -; v_gene: TRBV2; CDR3nt: TGTGCCAGCAGCCCCAGAATTGCAACTAATGAAAAACTGTTTTTT; CDR3aa: CASSPRIATNEKLFF
abundance: -; j_gene: TRBJ2-1; d_gene: TRBD2; v_gene: TRBV12-5; CDR3nt: TGTGCTAGTGGTTTGGTATCGCGGGAGGGGCAGTTCTTC; CDR3aa: CASGLVSREGQFF
abundance: -; j_gene: TRBJ2-7; d_gene: TRBD2; v_gene: TRBV18; CDR3nt: TGTGCCAGCTCTACTAGCGGGGGGAGCTCCTACGAGCAGTACTTC; CDR3aa: CASSTSGGSSYEQYF
abundance: -; j_gene: TRBJ1-2; d_gene: TRBD1; v_gene: TRBV5-1; CDR3nt: TGCGCCAGCGGAACTTCTGGGACAGTTTATGGCTACACCTTC; CDR3aa: CASGTSGTVYGYTF
abundance: once; j_gene: TRBJ2-3; d_gene: TRBD2; v_gene: TRBV9; CDR3nt: TGTGCCAGCAATTTAGCGGGGGGCGGGGATACGCAGTATTTT; CDR3aa: CASNLAGGGDTQYF
abundance: -; j_gene: TRBJ2-5; d_gene: -; v_gene: TRBV5-1; CDR3nt: TGCGCCAGCAGCACGGGGGACAGCCAAGAGACCCAGTACTTC; CDR3aa: CASSTGDSQETQYF
abundance: -; j_gene: TRBJ2-1; d_gene: -; v_gene: TRBV10-3; CDR3nt: TGTGCCATCATAGGGGACCAGGGATACAATGAGCAGTTCTTC; CDR3aa: CAIIGDQGYNEQFF
abundance: -; j_gene: TRBJ2-2; d_gene: TRBD1; v_gene: TRBV30; CDR3nt: TGTGCCTGGATGGGACAGGGGGCCCCCGGGGAGCTGTTTTTT; CDR3aa: CAWMGQGAPGELFF
abundance: once; j_gene: TRBJ1-2; d_gene: TRBD1; v_gene: TRBV10-3; CDR3nt: TGTGCCATCAGTGCAACGGGACAGGGTAAAAACTATGGCTACACCTTC; CDR3aa: CAISATGQGKNYGYTF
abundance: -; j_gene: TRBJ1-1; d_gene: -; v_gene: TRBV28; CDR3nt: TGTGCCAGCAGCACCCGGTGGGGAAGGAACACTGAAGCTTTCTTT; CDR3aa: CASSTRWGRNTEAFF
abundance: once; j_gene: TRBJ2-1; d_gene: -; v_gene: TRBV10-3; CDR3nt: TGTGCCATCAGTGACCCGGGACACATCAATGAGCAGTTCTTC; CDR3aa: CAISDPGHINEQFF
abundance: few; j_gene: TRBJ1-1; d_gene: -; v_gene: TRBV18; CDR3nt: TGTGCCAGCTCACTGAAGTCTGAAGCTTTCTTT; CDR3aa: CASSLKSEAFF
abundance: -; j_gene: TRBJ2-7; d_gene: TRBD2; v_gene: TRBV30; CDR3nt: TGTGCCTGGAGACCTATAGCGGGAGGGGGTTCCTACGAGCAGTACTTC; CDR3aa: CAWRPIAGGGSYEQYF
abundance: -; j_gene: TRBJ1-4; d_gene: -; v_gene: TRBV18; CDR3nt: TGTGCCAGCTCACCGGGACGTGAGAATGAAAAACTGTTTTTT; CDR3aa: CASSPGRENEKLFF
abundance: -; j_gene: TRBJ2-7; d_gene: -; v_gene: TRBV28; CDR3nt: TGTGCCAGCAGTTTATTCTCAATTAGGGGACAAACTATTTCCTCCTACGAGCAGTACTTC; CDR3aa: CASSLFSIRGQTISSYEQYF
abundance: -; j_gene: TRBJ2-3; d_gene: -; v_gene: TRBV6-4; CDR3nt: TGTGCCAGCAGTGCACAATCAGGGTCTGGCACAGATACGCAGTATTTT; CDR3aa: CASSAQSGSGTDTQYF
abundance: -; j_gene: TRBJ1-1; d_gene: TRBD1; v_gene: TRBV7-8; CDR3nt: TGTGCCAGCAGCTTAGGGGACAGGGGGACGGGCACTGAAGCTTTCTTT; CDR3aa: CASSLGDRGTGTEAFF
abundance: once; j_gene: TRBJ2-7; d_gene: -; v_gene: TRBV7-2; CDR3nt: TGTGCCAGCAGCTTAGACTGGACCTACGGCGAGCAGTACTTC; CDR3aa: CASSLDWTYGEQYF
abundance: few; j_gene: TRBJ2-1; d_gene: -; v_gene: TRBV7-6; CDR3nt: TGTGCCAGCAGCTTTGAGGGGGCCTACAATGAGCAGTTCTTC; CDR3aa: CASSFEGAYNEQFF
abundance: once; j_gene: TRBJ2-7; d_gene: TRBD2; v_gene: TRBV7-8; CDR3nt: TGTGCCAGCAGTCCAGGTGGGCTAGCGGTACGCGCCTACGAGCAGTACTTC; CDR3aa: CASSPGGLAVRAYEQYF
abundance: -; j_gene: TRBJ2-7; d_gene: -; v_gene: TRBV5-1; CDR3nt: TGCGCCAGCAGCTTGGACGGGATCCCCTACGAGCAGTACTTC; CDR3aa: CASSLDGIPYEQYF
abundance: once; j_gene: TRBJ1-5; d_gene: TRBD1; v_gene: TRBV6-5; CDR3nt: TGTGCCAGCAGCCCGGACAGGGAGGGACAGCCCCAGCATTTT; CDR3aa: CASSPDREGQPQHF
abundance: -; j_gene: TRBJ2-2; d_gene: TRBD1; v_gene: TRBV19; CDR3nt: TGTGCCAGTAAGACACAGGGGGACACCGGGGAGCTGTTTTTT; CDR3aa: CASKTQGDTGELFF
abundance: -; j_gene: TRBJ2-7; d_gene: -; v_gene: TRBV7-2; CDR3nt: TGTGCCAGCAGATCCCCGGGGGCCACCTACGAGCAGTACTTC; CDR3aa: CASRSPGATYEQYF
abundance: -; j_gene: TRBJ2-3; d_gene: -; v_gene: TRBV30; CDR3nt: TGTGCCTGGAGTGTACGGGGAGATACGCAGTATTTT; CDR3aa: CAWSVRGDTQYF
abundance: -; j_gene: TRBJ2-1; d_gene: -; v_gene: TRBV7-2; CDR3nt: TGTGCCAGCAGCCGGAGGGGGGCCTACAATGAGCAGTTCTTC; CDR3aa: CASSRRGAYNEQFF
abundance: -; j_gene: TRBJ2-3; d_gene: -; v_gene: TRBV19; CDR3nt: TGTGCCAGTAGGGACAGCACAGATACGCAGTATTTT; CDR3aa: CASRDSTDTQYF
abundance: -; j_gene: TRBJ2-3; d_gene: -; v_gene: TRBV7-3; CDR3nt: TGTGCCAGCAGCTTAATGGGGACAACAGATACGCAGTATTTT; CDR3aa: CASSLMGTTDTQYF
abundance: -; j_gene: TRBJ2-5; d_gene: TRBD2; v_gene: TRBV5-4; CDR3nt: TGTGCCAGCAGCGTGCGGGACTACAAAGAGACCCAGTACTTC; CDR3aa: CASSVRDYKETQYF
abundance: -; j_gene: TRBJ2-5; d_gene: TRBD1; v_gene: TRBV18; CDR3nt: TGTGCCAGCTCACCGACAGGGTGGGAGACCCAGTACTTC; CDR3aa: CASSPTGWETQYF
abundance: few; j_gene: TRBJ1-6; d_gene: -; v_gene: TRBV4-1; CDR3nt: TGCGCCAGCACGCAAGTCGAGGACAGTTTTAATTCACCCCTCCACTTT; CDR3aa: CASTQVEDSFNSPLHF
abundance: -; j_gene: TRBJ1-1; d_gene: -; v_gene: TRBV6-5; CDR3nt: TGTGCCAGCAGACAATCATGGAACACTGAAGCTTTCTTT; CDR3aa: CASRQSWNTEAFF
abundance: -; j_gene: TRBJ2-7; d_gene: -; v_gene: TRBV6-1; CDR3nt: TGTGCCAGCAGTTCAGCCCGGGTATACTTCTACGAGCAGTACTTC; CDR3aa: CASSSARVYFYEQYF
abundance: -; j_gene: TRBJ2-7; d_gene: -; v_gene: TRBV6-5; CDR3nt: TGTGCCAGCAGCCGGGGGCAGGACGAGCAGTACTTC; CDR3aa: CASSRGQDEQYF
abundance: -; j_gene: TRBJ2-1; d_gene: -; v_gene: TRBV29-1; CDR3nt: TGCAGCGTTGGTGGGAGAATGGTCTATGAGCAGTTCTTC; CDR3aa: CSVGGRMVYEQFF
abundance: -; j_gene: TRBJ2-3; d_gene: -; v_gene: TRBV6-4; CDR3nt: TGTGCCAGCAGTGTTGACCCATTATCAGATACGCAGTATTTT; CDR3aa: CASSVDPLSDTQYF
abundance: -; j_gene: TRBJ2-1; d_gene: -; v_gene: TRBV2; CDR3nt: TGTGCCAGCACCGGGAATGAGCAGTTCTTC; CDR3aa: CASTGNEQFF
abundance: once; j_gene: TRBJ2-5; d_gene: -; v_gene: TRBV30; CDR3nt: TGTGCCTGGGGAACAGGGATCGAGACCCAGTACTTC; CDR3aa: CAWGTGIETQYF
abundance: -; j_gene: TRBJ1-5; d_gene: -; v_gene: TRBV7-2; CDR3nt: TGTGCCAGCAGCTTAGGATTAGGGGGGAAGAATCAGCCCCAGCATTTT; CDR3aa: CASSLGLGGKNQPQHF
abundance: -; j_gene: TRBJ2-6; d_gene: TRBD1; v_gene: TRBV5-6; CDR3nt: TGTGCCAGCAGCCTAACAGCAGGGGGATCCAACGTCCTGACTTTC; CDR3aa: CASSLTAGGSNVLTF
abundance: -; j_gene: TRBJ1-6; d_gene: -; v_gene: TRBV7-3; CDR3nt: TGTGCCAGCAGCTCCCGGAAGGGCGGCTCACCCCTCCACTTT; CDR3aa: CASSSRKGGSPLHF
abundance: -; j_gene: TRBJ2-1; d_gene: TRBD2; v_gene: TRBV18; CDR3nt: TGTGCCAGCTCTAGAGCGGGAGGGCCGGGCAATGAGCAGTTCTTC; CDR3aa: CASSRAGGPGNEQFF
abundance: -; j_gene: TRBJ2-5; d_gene: TRBD2; v_gene: TRBV9; CDR3nt: TGTGCCAGCAGCGTGGGACTAGCGGGAGGGCCTTCCGAGACCCAGTACTTC; CDR3aa: CASSVGLAGGPSETQYF
abundance: few; j_gene: TRBJ2-2; d_gene: -; v_gene: TRBV5-1; CDR3nt: TGCGCCAGCAGCTCGGACGGGAACACCGGGGAGCTGTTTTTT; CDR3aa: CASSSDGNTGELFF
abundance: -; j_gene: TRBJ1-6; d_gene: TRBD1; v_gene: TRBV2; CDR3nt: TGTGCCAGTTGTACACAGGGGGCTGGGTCACCCCTCCACTTT; CDR3aa: CASCTQGAGSPLHF